These T cell receptor beta chains were read from a single sample in a study of blood T cell repertoires in COVID-19. Assay used: immunoSEQ multiplex PCR; TCRdb lists only in-frame clones, some missing. The sample records tens of thousands of clones, 65% to 90% being singletons. Sequenced material: peripheral blood. The source is an older man with active or convalescent COVID-19. The CDR3 runs from the conserved cysteine through the conserved F or W. The order of the fields is CDR3 DNA, CDR3 protein, V gene, D gene, J gene, clone size. The D gene is left open where the match is weak. For some rows the clone size is stated as once, few or many, or as a class when expanded; others skip it.

cdr3_nt: TGCGCCAGCAGCCCGGCGTTAGGAGGGGCTGAGCAGTACTTC; cdr3_aa: CASSPALGGAEQYF; v_call: TRBV5-1; d_call: .; j_call: TRBJ2-7; clone_size: .
cdr3_nt: TGTGCCAGCAGTTTAATCAGCGGGGGCAATCAGCCCCAGCATTTT; cdr3_aa: CASSLISGGNQPQHF; v_call: TRBV28; d_call: .; j_call: TRBJ1-5; clone_size: once
cdr3_nt: TGTGCCACGAGGCCCCGCACCAACTATGGCTACACCTTC; cdr3_aa: CATRPRTNYGYTF; v_call: TRBV27; d_call: .; j_call: TRBJ1-2; clone_size: .
cdr3_nt: TGTGCCAGCAGCCCCCGGACAGGGGCTTACGAGCAGTACTTC; cdr3_aa: CASSPRTGAYEQYF; v_call: TRBV3-1/TRBV3-2; d_call: TRBD1; j_call: TRBJ2-7; clone_size: .
cdr3_nt: TGTGCCAGCAGTTTACCCAGGGACTACCAGTACGAGCAGTACTTC; cdr3_aa: CASSLPRDYQYEQYF; v_call: TRBV28; d_call: TRBD2; j_call: TRBJ2-7; clone_size: .
cdr3_nt: TGTGCCAGCAGCCAAGATCTTCCTAACACCGGGGAGCTGTTTTTT; cdr3_aa: CASSQDLPNTGELFF; v_call: TRBV3-1/TRBV3-2; d_call: .; j_call: TRBJ2-2; clone_size: .
cdr3_nt: TGTGCCAGCAGCCCTAGAGCGGGAGGGCCGGAGACCCAGTACTTC; cdr3_aa: CASSPRAGGPETQYF; v_call: TRBV5-4; d_call: TRBD2; j_call: TRBJ2-5; clone_size: .
cdr3_nt: TGCGCCAGCAGCCCCGGACAGATCTATGGCTACACCTTC; cdr3_aa: CASSPGQIYGYTF; v_call: TRBV4-1; d_call: .; j_call: TRBJ1-2; clone_size: medium-sized
cdr3_nt: TGTGCCAGCTCACCAAAGCGGGAGCCCACAGATACGCAGTATTTT; cdr3_aa: CASSPKREPTDTQYF; v_call: TRBV18; d_call: TRBD2; j_call: TRBJ2-3; clone_size: .
cdr3_nt: TGCGCCAGCAGCTTTGGCGGTTACACAGATACGCAGTATTTT; cdr3_aa: CASSFGGYTDTQYF; v_call: TRBV5-1; d_call: .; j_call: TRBJ2-3; clone_size: .
cdr3_nt: TGTGCCAGCAGCTGGGCGGGAACAGGAGATACGCAGTATTTT; cdr3_aa: CASSWAGTGDTQYF; v_call: TRBV14; d_call: .; j_call: TRBJ2-3; clone_size: .
cdr3_nt: TGTGCCATCAGGAGGGGCTTAGCGGGAGGAACCTACGAGCAGTACTTC; cdr3_aa: CAIRRGLAGGTYEQYF; v_call: TRBV10-3; d_call: TRBD2; j_call: TRBJ2-7; clone_size: .
cdr3_nt: TGTGCCAGCAGCCAAGATCCTCTAGGAAGGCGTGAAAAACTGTTTTTT; cdr3_aa: CASSQDPLGRREKLFF; v_call: TRBV3-1/TRBV3-2; d_call: .; j_call: TRBJ1-4; clone_size: .
cdr3_nt: TGTGCCAGCTCACCACCTAACTTTTCCACCGGGGAGCTGTTTTTT; cdr3_aa: CASSPPNFSTGELFF; v_call: TRBV18; d_call: .; j_call: TRBJ2-2; clone_size: .
cdr3_nt: TGCGCCAGCAGCGCAGGGGGGACTGAGCAGTTCTTC; cdr3_aa: CASSAGGTEQFF; v_call: TRBV10-2; d_call: .; j_call: TRBJ2-1; clone_size: .
cdr3_nt: TGTGCCAGCAGCCTCACCCCGACAGGAATTATATCCTACGAGCAGTACTTC; cdr3_aa: CASSLTPTGIISYEQYF; v_call: TRBV5-5; d_call: .; j_call: TRBJ2-7; clone_size: .
cdr3_nt: TGTGCCAGCAGGGAAAGCGGGAGCTCCTACGAGCAGTACTTC; cdr3_aa: CASRESGSSYEQYF; v_call: TRBV27; d_call: TRBD2; j_call: TRBJ2-7; clone_size: .
cdr3_nt: TGTGCCAGCAGCCCCGCGACTCTTTTCAGCTCCTACAATGAGCAGTTCTTC; cdr3_aa: CASSPATLFSSYNEQFF; v_call: TRBV28; d_call: .; j_call: TRBJ2-1; clone_size: .
cdr3_nt: TGCGCCAGCAGTGCCCGCGCGAGCGGGAGGGATACGCAGTATTTT; cdr3_aa: CASSARASGRDTQYF; v_call: TRBV23-1; d_call: TRBD2; j_call: TRBJ2-3; clone_size: .
cdr3_nt: TGTGCCAGCAGCACCAGTAGCGGGAGTCATCACGAGCAGTACTTC; cdr3_aa: CASSTSSGSHHEQYF; v_call: TRBV7-9; d_call: TRBD2; j_call: TRBJ2-7; clone_size: few
cdr3_nt: TGTGCCAGCAGCGCGGGGGGGACGTATAATTCACCCCTCCACTTT; cdr3_aa: CASSAGGTYNSPLHF; v_call: TRBV7-2; d_call: .; j_call: TRBJ1-6; clone_size: .
cdr3_nt: TGTGCCAGCAGCTTTTCCCAGTACACAGATACGCAGTATTTT; cdr3_aa: CASSFSQYTDTQYF; v_call: TRBV11-2; d_call: .; j_call: TRBJ2-3; clone_size: .
cdr3_nt: TGTGCCAGCTCTCAGGGGACCTATGGCTACACCTTC; cdr3_aa: CASSQGTYGYTF; v_call: TRBV18; d_call: .; j_call: TRBJ1-2; clone_size: few
cdr3_nt: TGCGCCAGCAGCAGGCGGGAGGCAACTAATGAAAAACTGTTTTTT; cdr3_aa: CASSRREATNEKLFF; v_call: TRBV5-1; d_call: .; j_call: TRBJ1-4; clone_size: .
cdr3_nt: TGTGCCAGCTCACCAGTAGGGTCCGGGGGGGCCTACGAGCAGTACTTC; cdr3_aa: CASSPVGSGGAYEQYF; v_call: TRBV18; d_call: TRBD2; j_call: TRBJ2-7; clone_size: .
cdr3_nt: TGTGCCAGCAGCAAACAGGGGGCACGCAATCAGCCCCAGCATTTT; cdr3_aa: CASSKQGARNQPQHF; v_call: TRBV5-8; d_call: TRBD1; j_call: TRBJ1-5; clone_size: .
cdr3_nt: TGCGCCAGCAGCTTGACAGGGAATAATTCACCCCTCCACTTT; cdr3_aa: CASSLTGNNSPLHF; v_call: TRBV5-1; d_call: .; j_call: TRBJ1-6; clone_size: .
cdr3_nt: TGTGCCTGGAGTGGTGGCAGCTACGAGCAGTACTTC; cdr3_aa: CAWSGGSYEQYF; v_call: TRBV30; d_call: .; j_call: TRBJ2-7; clone_size: .
cdr3_nt: TGTGCCAGCAGCTTTCCTACTGAAGCTTTCTTT; cdr3_aa: CASSFPTEAFF; v_call: TRBV28; d_call: .; j_call: TRBJ1-1; clone_size: .
cdr3_nt: TGTGCCAGCAGCCAAAGGAGCCATGAAAAACTGTTTTTT; cdr3_aa: CASSQRSHEKLFF; v_call: TRBV27; d_call: .; j_call: TRBJ1-4; clone_size: .
cdr3_nt: TGTGCCAGTAGTATATCCGGGAACACTGAAGCTTTCTTT; cdr3_aa: CASSISGNTEAFF; v_call: TRBV19; d_call: .; j_call: TRBJ1-1; clone_size: .